This TCR beta chain was identified in a study of T cell responses to AZD1222 COVID-19 vaccine. Study-wide results and limits: The sample set comprised mostly white British donors with more females, and clonal diversity was possibly underestimated. Nearly half of spike-specific TCRs reportedly go after variant regions that carry no mutations. An increase in Spike-specific TCR breadth and depth was observed after two AZD1222 doses. After the peak T cell response, and only then, were repertoires sampled.

Of note for this clone: Its antigen is still unknown.

V was shortened by 1 base and J by 6 bases, with 7 bases between the two germline ends. The CDR3 is 12 residues long. Germline CDR1 and CDR2: SGHTA and FQGTGA. The data were produced by immunoSEQ multiplex PCR, yet TCRdb's version contains in-frame clones alone and is incomplete. The sample has about 130,000 clones; around 87% are singletons. Sequences were derived from peripheral blood, sampled on day 0 of AZD1222 vaccination. The chain couples TRBV7-3 to TRBJ2-7; D tentatively fits TRBD1 or TRBD2 (5 bases each). The source is an adult in good health. CDR3 amino acids: CASSLMRGEQYF. The CDR3 DNA reads as TGTGCCAGCAGCTTAATGAGGGGCGAGCAGTACTTC.